These 24 T cell receptor beta chains originate from one sample sequenced in a study of T-cell reconstitution after alpha-beta-depleted transplantation in children. A library of TCRbeta sequences, prepared with unique molecular identifiers, was generated. TCRdb passed the PCR reads through MiXCR, listing each CDR3 protein once. The profile covers roughly 500,000 distinct CDR3 sequences, with over 25% appearing a single time and more than 2% taken by the ten largest. The sequenced sample was PBMCs from the stem cell graft donor, obtained from the stem cell graft. These receptors were collected from a human donor who donated a stem cell graft to a child with aplastic anemia.

The chain combines TRBV12-3 or TRBV12-4 with TRBJ1-1, with 10 positions matching TRBD1. This CDR3 is 12 amino acids long. The junction had 1 base not matched to a gene; V was cut back by 5 bases and J by 7 bases. The CDR3 DNA is TGTGCCAGCAGTCGGACAGGGGGTGAAGCTTTCTTT. Translated: CASSRTGGEAFF.

The chain joins TRBV6-6 to TRBJ1-5, with unresolved D. Per germline, CDR1 MNHNY and CDR2 SVGAGI (reference sequence). The CDR3 sequence is 13 residues long. Trimming removed 5 bases from V and 5 bases from J, with 10 bases in between. CDR3: CASSGLGDQPQHF. In nucleotides, the CDR3 is TGTGCCAGCAGTGGCCTAGGAGATCAGCCCCAGCATTTT.

Only a few counts were recorded for this clonotype. The V call is TRBV27, the J call TRBJ2-5; 11 nucleotides match TRBD2. The CDR3 runs to 15 residues. V lost 5 bases and J lost 5; bases outside the gene matches: 7. CDR1 and CDR2 from the germline V gene are MNHEY and SMNVEV (reference sequence). The CDR3 loop is CASSQLAGGLETQYF. The CDR3 coding sequence is TGTGCCAGCAGTCAGCTAGCGGGAGGCCTTGAGACCCAGTACTTC.

The V and J genes are TRBV7-2 and TRBJ2-3; D is uncertain. Between the trimmed V and J ends, which lost 0 bases and 2 bases, there was a span of 9 bases. The CDR3 runs to 15 residues. Germline V gene data show CDR1 as SGHTA and CDR2 as FQGNSA. The CDR3 reads CASSLARTITDTQYF. The CDR3 coding sequence is TGTGCCAGCAGCTTAGCGCGCACGATCACAGATACGCAGTATTTT.

The chain recombines TRBV4-3 with TRBJ2-1; tentatively, D is TRBD2 (6 bases). V shed 0 bases and J shed 6 bases, with 12 bases lying between them. The CDR3 totals 15 residues. The germline V gene has CDR1 LGHNA and CDR2 YSLEER. CDR3: CASSQDTGVSNEQFF. The DNA for the CDR3 is TGCGCCAGCAGCCAAGATACGGGGGTTAGCAATGAGCAGTTCTTC.

This clonotype was seen a handful of times. This sequence joins TRBV7-2 and TRBJ1-4; 7 positions agree with TRBD1. The V gene's germline CDR1 is SGHTA and CDR2 FQGNSA. V shed 4 bases and J 3 bases; nucleotides not matched to a gene: 2. The CDR3 covers 14 residues. The DNA of the CDR3 is TGTGCCAGCAGCTGGGACAGCCCTAATGAAAAACTGTTTTTT. Translated: CASSWDSPNEKLFF. The full variable domain, its missing parts supplied by reference TRBV7-2 and TRBJ1-4, is GAGVSQSPSNKVTEKGKDVELRCDPISGHTALYWYRQSLGQGLEFLIYFQGNSAPDKSGLPSDRFSAERTGGSVSTLTIQRTQQEDSAVYLCASSWDSPNEKLFFGSGTQLSVL.

The chain couples TRBV5-4 to TRBJ2-1; D might be TRBD2 (6 bases). There are 13 residues in the CDR3. V lost 4 bases and J 5 bases, leaving 10 bases between the germline ends. CDR1 and CDR2 (germline): SGHNT, YYREEE (reference sequence). As DNA, the CDR3 is TGTGCCAGCAGCGTGGGCGGGGACAATGAGCAGTTCTTC. Translating it yields CASSVGGDNEQFF. Filled out from reference TRBV5-4 and TRBJ2-1, the complete variable domain reads ETGVTQSPTHLIKTRGQQVTLRCSSQSGHNTVSWYQQALGQGPQFIFQYYREEENGRGNFPPRFSGLQFPNYSSELNVNALELDDSALYLCASSVGGDNEQFFGPGTRLTVL.

Comments on this clonotype: At one end, the junction sequence differs from germline, possibly due to a read error. The DNA of the CDR3 is TGTGCCACCAGTGGTTTGTCTTCAGCAGATACGCAGTATTTT. Translating gives CATSGLSSADTQYF. The genes are TRBV24-1 and TRBJ2-3, with D hard to call. The V gene's germline CDR1 is KGHDR and CDR2 SFDVKD. This CDR3 comprises 14 residues.

This rearrangement joins TRBV20-1 to TRBJ1-5; perhaps TRBD1 as D (5 bases). CDR1 and CDR2 (germline): DFQATT, SNEGSKA (reference sequence). V lost 5 bases and J 2 bases, leaving 10 bases between the germline ends. CDR3 length: 13 amino acids. The CDR3 spells CSAHRGGNQPQHF. The CDR3 coding sequence is TGCAGTGCTCATCGGGGGGGCAATCAGCCCCAGCATTTT.

This sequence joins TRBV2 and TRBJ1-1; TRBD1 agrees at 7 bases. Trimming cost V 9 bases and J 1 base; bases outside gene matches: 5. Looked up from germline, CDR1 is SNHLY and CDR2 is FYNNEI. This CDR3 is 13 amino acids long. The CDR3, as DNA: TGTGCCAGTCGACAGGGCCCGAACACTGAAGCTTTCTTT. Residues: CASRQGPNTEAFF.

This rearrangement joins TRBV5-1 to TRBJ2-1; 10 bases line up with TRBD2. This CDR3 has 15 residues. Germline CDR1 SGHRS, CDR2 YFSETQ. Germline trimming cut 1 base from V and 5 bases from J; bases unmatched to any gene: 3. CDR3 sequence reads: CASSLTSGINNEQFF. The CDR3 nucleotides read TGCGCCAGCAGCTTGACTAGCGGGATTAACAATGAGCAGTTCTTC.

This clonotype was seen a few times. V gene TRBV29-1 combines with J gene TRBJ2-7; D is unresolved. The germline V gene encodes CDR1 SQVTM and CDR2 ANQGSEA. V was clipped by 7 bases and J by 4 bases, with 17 bases between them. The CDR3 has 13 amino acids. The CDR3 here is CSARPIDGYEQYF. CDR3 coding DNA: TGCAGCGCTAGGCCGATCGACGGATACGAGCAGTACTTC.

This clonotype was found a few times. The chain couples TRBV27 to TRBJ1-1; 8 bases are shared with TRBD1. Trimming cost V 3 bases and J 3 bases; bases outside gene matches: 9. The CDR3 consists of 16 residues. Germline V gene sequence: CDR1 MNHEY, CDR2 SMNVEV (reference sequence). This chain's CDR3 is CASSLSVQGAYTEAFF. CDR3 DNA sequence: TGTGCCAGCAGTTTGAGTGTGCAGGGGGCTTACACTGAAGCTTTCTTT.

The V and J genes are TRBV20-1 and TRBJ1-1; maybe TRBD1 (5 bases). The V gene's germline CDR1 is DFQATT and CDR2 SNEGSKA (reference sequence). The CDR3 spans 14 residues. Trimming stripped 5 bases from V and 1 base from J, with 14 bases between. CDR3 region: CSAFTGTANTEAFF. CDR3 bases: TGCAGTGCTTTCACCGGGACGGCGAACACTGAAGCTTTCTTT.

The chain uses TRBV12-3 or TRBV12-4 and TRBJ2-6; D is undetermined. CDR3 length equals 15 residues. The germline V and J ends were trimmed by 6 bases and 4 bases, with 13 bases remaining between them. The CDR3: CASSTTSLGANVLTF. CDR3 DNA: TGTGCCAGCAGCACGACATCCCTCGGGGCCAACGTCCTGACTTTC.

The table lists this clonotype with a few counts. J is TRBJ2-1 and V is TRBV12-2; the table's TRBD2 call for D was not verified on the DNA. TRBV12-2 is described as a pseudogene. This CDR3 has 16 amino acids. The DNA for the CDR3 is TGTGCAAGTCGCTTATATTCATTGGGGAGCTACAATGAGCAGTTCTTC. As protein: CASRLYSLGSYNEQFF.

In its sample, this clonotype was seen once. DNA for the CDR3: TGTGCCAGCAGCTTCGGACAGGGTGGTGAAAAACTGTTTTTT. Translation gives CASSFGQGGEKLFF. The chain couples TRBV7-2 to TRBJ1-4; 8 bases fit TRBD1. The CDR3 covers 14 residues. Germline V CDR1 and CDR2: SGHTA, FQGNSA. The junction had 4 bases not matched to a gene; V was cut back by 3 bases and J by 7 bases.

This clonotype appeared a few times. In DNA form, the CDR3 reads TGTGCCAGCAGTTTATCGTCTGGCAGGGCGACCTACGAGCAGTACTTC. Residues: CASSLSSGRATYEQYF. The chain couples TRBV27 to TRBJ2-7; TRBD1 is a possible D gene (5 bases). Trimming took off 0 bases at V and 2 bases at J, with 14 bases between the two ends. The germline V gene has CDR1 MNHEY and CDR2 SMNVEV (reference sequence). The CDR3 has 16 residues.

This clonotype has just a few counts. The gene calls are TRBV20-1 and TRBJ2-1; TRBD2 matches at 11 bases. With 3 bases clipped from V and 6 bases from J, the junction kept 4 bases outside the gene matches. The CDR3 consists of 14 residues. In germline, CDR1 is DFQATT, CDR2 SNEGSKA (reference sequence). The DNA for the CDR3 is TGCAGTGCTAGTAGCGGGAGGGCAGGCAATGAGCAGTTCTTC. This sequence encodes CSASSGRAGNEQFF.

The gene calls are TRBV3-1 and TRBJ2-2, with D possibly TRBD1 on 5 matching bases. CDR1 and CDR2 from the germline V gene are LGHDT and YNNKEL (reference sequence). V was clipped by 5 bases and J by 5 bases, with 12 bases between them. The CDR3 extends over 14 amino acids. The CDR3: CASSARQSTGELFF. The CDR3 region has the DNA TGTGCCAGCAGCGCTCGACAGTCGACCGGGGAGCTGTTTTTT.

This clonotype was found a few times. This rearrangement joins TRBV28 to TRBJ1-6, with D unclear. Looked up from germline, CDR1 is MDHEN and CDR2 is SYDVKM. There are 13 residues in the CDR3. V lost 3 bases to trimming and J lost 6 bases, with 6 bases between them. In nucleotides, the CDR3 is TGTGCCAGCAGTTTGATCGGTAATTCACCCCTCCACTTT. Its protein is CASSLIGNSPLHF.

This clonotype has more than one count but fewer than ten. The rearrangement uses TRBV7-2 and TRBJ2-3; 7 nucleotides match TRBD1. CDR3 length: 17 residues. V shed 8 bases, J shed 2 bases, and the junction held 16 bases outside the gene matches. Germline V lookup: CDR1 SGHTA, CDR2 FQGNSA. CDR3 DNA sequence: TGTGCCAGCGGCCCCCTCCGGACAGGCTATCACACAGATACGCAGTATTTT. Encoded protein: CASGPLRTGYHTDTQYF.

This clonotype was counted a few times. The rearrangement uses TRBV7-3 and TRBJ2-7, with D possibly being TRBD2 (5 bases). Germline V gene sequence: CDR1 SGHTA, CDR2 FQGTGA. The CDR3 covers 14 residues. Trimming stripped 6 bases from V and 3 bases from J, with 15 bases between. CDR3 sequence: CASSEGLGNYEQYF. In DNA form, the CDR3 reads TGTGCCAGCAGTGAGGGCCTGGGGAACTACGAGCAGTACTTC.

This clonotype was observed a handful of times. This rearrangement joins TRBV20-1 to TRBJ2-5; D ambiguous. Germline assignment: CDR1 DFQATT and CDR2 SNEGSKA (reference sequence). Trimming removed 5 bases at V and 2 bases at J, with 3 bases between. The CDR3 spans 10 residues. In DNA form, the CDR3 reads TGCAGTGCTGCTCAAGAGACCCAGTACTTC. Amino acid sequence: CSAAQETQYF.